Given below is one TCR beta chain in context. Some clones are missing from TCRdb's copy, which holds only in-frame ones; the method was immunoSEQ multiplex PCR. The sample records some 13,000 clones, approximately 95% being singletons. The data originate from a study of technical replicates of blood from several donors. Per the germline V gene, CDR1 is SQVTM and CDR2 is ANQGSEA. The CDR3 totals 13 residues. The trim removed 2 bases at V and 5 bases at J, leaving 4 bases unmatched. The TCR sequence derives from a human donor in good health. The chain employs TRBV29-1 and TRBJ2-5, with 8 bases lining up with TRBD1. Source material: PBMCs. CDR3 sequence (DNA): TGCAGCGTTGAATTGGCAGGGGGCGAGACCCAGTACTTC. Translating gives CSVELAGGETQYF.